Ten or more counts support the clone carrying this T cell receptor beta chain. The entry originates in a study of neurological immune-mediated disorders. The CDR3 extends over 14 amino acids. After removal of 6 bases from V and 7 bases from J, the junction contained 10 bases not matched to a gene. Germline CDR1 DFQATT, CDR2 SNEGSKA (reference sequence). TCRdb recomputed calls from the 5' RACE reads with MiXCR, one row per CDR3 protein. The sample shows approximately 100,000 distinct CDR3 sequences, roughly 3.5% of them seen only once. The receptor was isolated from a young woman with multiple sclerosis. The J gene is TRBJ1-5, the V gene TRBV20-1; 9 nucleotides line up with TRBD1. Sequences were obtained from PBMCs. CDR3 DNA sequence: TGCAGTGCAAACCGGGACAGGGAGGAACAGCCCCAGCATTTT. It specifies CSANRDREEQPQHF.